A selection of T cell receptor beta chains follows, all from one sample in a study of blood T cell repertoires in COVID-19. Clones were sequenced by immunoSEQ multiplex PCR, and TCRdb holds only the in-frame ones, with some missing. The data contain about 200,000 clones, over 70% of them seen just once; the ten biggest clones take up around 5.1%. Sample: peripheral blood. Source of these receptors: a woman aged 70 to 79 with acute or convalescent COVID-19. CDR3s include the opening cysteine and the closing phenylalanine or tryptophan. Fields, in order: J gene, V gene, CDR3 protein.

J: TRBJ1-5
V: TRBV28
CDR3: CASSFSDTLNQPQHF

J: TRBJ2-3
V: TRBV5-1
CDR3: CASSPGRGLADITDTQYF

J: TRBJ2-3
V: TRBV19
CDR3: CASSIVGQGGTDTQYF

J: TRBJ2-2
V: TRBV5-4
CDR3: CASSLEVGLASGELFF

J: TRBJ2-5
V: TRBV3-1/TRBV3-2
CDR3: CASSPEETSGGLAQYF

J: TRBJ2-5
V: TRBV18
CDR3: CASSPLAGGPSERIETQYF

J: TRBJ2-7
V: TRBV5-4
CDR3: CASSLDDYYEQYF

J: TRBJ2-3
V: TRBV28
CDR3: CASSPGGGVGTDTQYF

J: TRBJ2-2
V: TRBV5-1
CDR3: CASRTGTTNTGELFF

J: TRBJ1-6
V: TRBV5-1
CDR3: CASSLADRENSPLHF

J: TRBJ2-5
V: TRBV20-1
CDR3: CVGQHQETQYF

J: TRBJ1-1
V: TRBV27
CDR3: CASSFLGSTEAFF

J: TRBJ2-7
V: TRBV19
CDR3: CATGSGTYEQYF

J: TRBJ2-1
V: TRBV5-4
CDR3: CASSLGTDRLLDEQFF

J: TRBJ2-2
V: TRBV4-2
CDR3: CASSQVLADTGELFF

J: TRBJ1-1
V: TRBV18
CDR3: CASSGGQGGDTEAFF

J: TRBJ2-5
V: TRBV30
CDR3: CAWRSTSGRLFGETQYF

J: TRBJ2-1
V: TRBV5-6
CDR3: CASSLGGTRNEQFF

J: TRBJ1-4
V: TRBV30
CDR3: CAWSLGTVNEKLFF

J: TRBJ1-5
V: TRBV5-8
CDR3: CASSDRRQGNQPQHF

J: TRBJ1-1
V: TRBV29-1
CDR3: CSVDFSGGTEAFF

J: TRBJ2-6
V: TRBV7-8
CDR3: CASSLTSYSGANVLTF

J: TRBJ2-5
V: TRBV18
CDR3: CASSPIAGETQYF

J: TRBJ1-3
V: TRBV11-1
CDR3: CASSPRQGAGNTIYF

J: TRBJ1-5
V: TRBV28
CDR3: CASSGGQGNNQPQHF

J: TRBJ2-7
V: TRBV5-1
CDR3: CASSLGSANYEQYF

J: TRBJ2-2
V: TRBV19
CDR3: CASSPGGTSGINTGELFF

J: TRBJ2-3
V: TRBV2
CDR3: CASSRLRGGTDTQYF

J: TRBJ1-2
V: TRBV11-2
CDR3: CASSLGPGLLYGYTF

J: TRBJ2-1
V: TRBV5-8
CDR3: CASSLAAGRYNEQFF

J: TRBJ2-2
V: TRBV19
CDR3: CASSNPQAGGWTGELFF

J: TRBJ1-1
V: TRBV28
CDR3: CASSLAAWGGNTEAFF

J: TRBJ1-1
V: TRBV29-1
CDR3: CSSTGMSTEAFF

J: TRBJ1-1
V: TRBV9
CDR3: CASSVQTANTEAFF

J: TRBJ1-2
V: TRBV29-1
CDR3: CSVDQGGYGYTF

J: TRBJ2-1
V: TRBV5-1
CDR3: CASSAQGLAGAYNEQFF

J: TRBJ2-7
V: TRBV2
CDR3: CASSEAPYEQYF

J: TRBJ1-4
V: TRBV7-9
CDR3: CASSFGRATNEKLFF

J: TRBJ2-7
V: TRBV5-4
CDR3: CASSPGTSEFYEQYF

J: TRBJ2-2
V: TRBV30
CDR3: CAWSQGTGGSLRAGELFF